The clone carrying this T cell receptor beta chain appeared a few times. Different DNA sequences within this sample yield the same CDR3. Original data processing: Reference gene primer amplification in the assay estimated nucleated cell counts. Clones were read by immunoSEQ multiplex PCR, and TCRdb kept only the in-frame ones, dropping some. D and trimming were read from the DNA, whereas the V and J calls and clone size are those reported in that table. Of over 65,000 clones listed, approximately 80% were seen once; the top ten hold 44%. These data are taken from a study of blood T cell repertoires in COVID-19. Across the whole study: Samples came from the United States, Italy and Spain, spanning acute and convalescent COVID-19. T cells, B-cell-depleted T cells, or PBMCs supplied cDNA or gDNA.

The source material was peripheral blood. The sequence came from a man at least 80 years old with acute or convalescent COVID-19.

For the CDR3, the DNA is TGTGCCAGCAGCCAAGGGCTGAACTATGGCTACACCTTC. Protein product: CASSQGLNYGYTF. The chain is built from TRBV14 and TRBJ1-2; D not certain. V was trimmed by 1 base and J by 2 bases, leaving 5 bases between them. This CDR3 region has 13 residues. From germline, CDR1 is SGHDN and CDR2 FVKESK.